The clone carrying this TCR beta chain was counted a single time. The antigen is not known. This sample was taken from a study of CD8 T cells in Susac syndrome. Study-wide findings and caveats: The study conceded that relatively few individuals underwent its TCR sequencing and HLA analysis.

The CDR3 covers 13 residues. CDR1 is SGDLS and CDR2 is YYNGEE in the germline V gene. With V trimmed by 3 bases and J by 6 bases, 3 bases remained unmatched. CD8+ and CD4+ T cells were negatively isolated; TEMRA cells were FACS-enriched. Random hexamers were used to reverse transcribe an amount of about 0.45 to 1 ug RNA. TCRdb reprocessed the immunoSEQ multiplex PCR reads via MiXCR and lists one record per CDR3 protein. The table shows 150,000 to 180,000 distinct CDR3 sequences, with approximately 94% occurring only once. The chain recombines TRBV9 with TRBJ2-7; 10 positions agree with TRBD1. The sequence was collected from a human donor with multiple sclerosis. The sample taken for sequencing was CD8+ T cells from PBMCs. The CDR3 reads CASSGGTGVEQYF. In DNA, the CDR3 is TGTGCCAGCAGCGGGGGGACAGGGGTCGAGCAGTACTTC.